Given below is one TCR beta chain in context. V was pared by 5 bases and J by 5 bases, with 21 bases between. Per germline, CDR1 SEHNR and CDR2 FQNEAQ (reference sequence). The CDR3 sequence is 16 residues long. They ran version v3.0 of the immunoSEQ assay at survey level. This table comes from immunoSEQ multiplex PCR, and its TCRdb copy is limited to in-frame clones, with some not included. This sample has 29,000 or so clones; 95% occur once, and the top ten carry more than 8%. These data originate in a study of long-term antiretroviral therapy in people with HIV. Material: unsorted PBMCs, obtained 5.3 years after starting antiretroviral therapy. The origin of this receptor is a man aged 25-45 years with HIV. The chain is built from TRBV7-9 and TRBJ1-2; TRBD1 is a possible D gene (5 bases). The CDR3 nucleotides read TGTGCCAGCAGCACCTGGTTGAAGGGGAGGGGTTATGGCTACACCTTC. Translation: CASSTWLKGRGYGYTF. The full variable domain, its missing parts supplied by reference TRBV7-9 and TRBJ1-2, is DTGVSQNPRHKITKRGQNVTFRCDPISEHNRLYWYRQTLGQGPEFLTYFQNEAQLEKSRLLSDRFSAERPKGSFSTLEIQRTEQGDSAMYLCASSTWLKGRGYGYTFGSGTRLTVV.